This paragraph reports one TCR beta chain. The data originate from a study of blood T cell repertoires in COVID-19. The overall study: The samples span acute and convalescent COVID-19 from the United States, Italy and Spain. The cDNA or gDNA used as material had been derived from T cells, B-cell-depleted T cells, or PBMCs.

This CDR3 contains 13 residues. Trimming stripped 8 bases from V and 4 bases from J, with 14 bases between. The assay was immunoSEQ multiplex PCR, and TCRdb's table has in-frame clones only and misses some. The sample comprises approximately 75,000 clones, roughly four fifths of which are singletons, and around 6.9% rests with the top ten. The clonotype originates from a human donor in a cohort sampled during active COVID-19. The chain employs TRBV12-3 or TRBV12-4 and TRBJ1-2; D may be TRBD1 (5 bases). Sample: peripheral blood. This chain's CDR3 is CASRRGGTYGYTF. The CDR3 DNA reads TGTGCCAGCCGTCGGGGGGGGACCTATGGCTACACCTTC.